This passage covers 16 T cell receptor beta chains from one sample sequenced in a study of CD8+ T cells in alopecia areata. Treatment indicated: oral pan-JAK inhibitor, 5-10 mg twice daily. RNA extraction was followed by reverse transcription into cDNA, which acted as the sequencing template. Assay: immunoSEQ multiplex PCR; the TCRdb copy retains only in-frame clones and omits some. The table has some 110,000 clones, 50% to 75% seen once; the top ten hold around 30%. The sequences come from CD8+ T cells sorted from blood, collected at week 4, from a patient treated with tofacitinib. These receptor sequences come from a human donor with alopecia areata.

The chain couples TRBV9 to TRBJ2-7; the D gene is possibly TRBD1 (6 bases). This CDR3 is 15 amino acids long. The ends were cut back, 4 bases at V and 3 bases at J, with 17 bases in the middle. The germline V gene encodes CDR1 SGDLS and CDR2 YYNGEE. DNA of the CDR3: TGTGCCAGCAGCCGTCTCAGGGGTCAGTACTACGAGCAGTACTTC. Translating it yields CASSRLRGQYYEQYF.

The V and J genes are TRBV29-1 and TRBJ1-1; 9 positions match TRBD1. Germline CDR1 reads SQVTM; CDR2 reads ANQGSEA. The CDR3 spans 15 residues. V trimming: 7 bases; J trimming: 7 bases; junction bases outside the gene matches: 16. The CDR3 coding sequence is TGCAGCGCTAAGGGACAGGGAGACGGAGGGGTTGAAGCTTTCTTT. Amino acids: CSAKGQGDGGVEAFF.

The rearrangement links TRBV30 to TRBJ1-2; D call uncertain. The CDR3 has 13 residues. From germline, CDR1 is GTSNPN and CDR2 SVGIG (reference sequence). Between the trimmed V and J ends, which lost 1 base and 2 bases, there was a span of 8 bases. CDR3 amino acids: CAWSGQDNYGYTF. CDR3 sequence (DNA): TGTGCCTGGAGTGGCCAGGACAACTATGGCTACACCTTC.

The chain employs TRBV13 and TRBJ2-5; D remains ambiguous. Germline CDR1 and CDR2: PRHDT and FYEKMQ (reference sequence). CDR3 length equals 15 residues. The V end lost 0 bases, the J end lost 0 bases, and 8 bases lay between the germline ends. This CDR3 reads CASSLGRRYQETQYF. CDR3 DNA: TGTGCCAGCAGCTTAGGCAGAAGGTACCAAGAGACCCAGTACTTC.

This clone was detected a few times. This chain joins TRBV13 and TRBJ2-3; no definite D call. The CDR3 length is 14 residues. V was pared by 3 bases and J by 3 bases, with 10 bases between. The V gene's germline CDR1 is PRHDT and CDR2 FYEKMQ (reference sequence). The CDR3 is CASSFPRATDTQYF. DNA for the CDR3: TGTGCCAGCAGCTTCCCGCGTGCGACAGATACGCAGTATTTT.

V usage is TRBV2 and J usage is TRBJ1-5; D unresolved. V shed 3 bases and J shed 2 bases, with 8 bases lying between them. CDR1 and CDR2 (germline): SNHLY, FYNNEI. The CDR3 runs 14 residues. The CDR3 spells CASSDGVGNQPQHF. The CDR3 nucleotides are TGTGCCAGCAGTGACGGGGTCGGCAATCAGCCCCAGCATTTT.

This clone was observed once. The chain couples TRBV5-6 to TRBJ2-7; maybe TRBD1 (6 bases). V gave up 0 bases and J gave up 0 bases, with 10 bases separating them. Germline CDR1 is SGHDT and CDR2 is YYEEEE. This CDR3 comprises 15 residues. The CDR3 bases are TGTGCCAGCAGCTTGGTGGGGGCATCCTCCTACGAGCAGTACTTC. It translates to CASSLVGASSYEQYF.

This clone is a singleton in its sample. The rearrangement joins TRBV5-6 to TRBJ2-5; 9 bases map to TRBD1. J gave up 0 bases and V 0 bases, and 3 bases lay outside the gene matches. Per germline, CDR1 SGHDT and CDR2 YYEEEE. CDR3 size: 16 residues. The CDR3 here is CASSLGDREDQETQYF. The CDR3 DNA follows: TGTGCCAGCAGCTTGGGGGACAGGGAAGACCAAGAGACCCAGTACTTC.

This chain uses TRBV29-1 with TRBJ2-2, with D unclear. From germline, CDR1 is SQVTM and CDR2 ANQGSEA. V lost 7 bases, J lost 1 base, and 7 bases lay in between. CDR3 length: 12 residues. This CDR3 reads CSASGNTGELFF. DNA of the CDR3: TGCAGCGCCTCGGGGAACACCGGGGAGCTGTTTTTT.

This clone was observed a few times. The chain is built from TRBV30 and TRBJ1-5; 9 nucleotides agree with TRBD1. V dropped 2 bases and J dropped 6; count of bases not matched to a gene: 8. Germline CDR1 is GTSNPN and CDR2 is SVGIG (reference sequence). The CDR3 is 15 amino acids. The CDR3 sequence is CAWSPENRGRQPQHF. The CDR3 DNA sequence: TGTGCCTGGAGTCCCGAAAACAGGGGGCGTCAGCCCCAGCATTTT.

This clone was seen a handful of times. V and J are TRBV30 and TRBJ2-1; 11 bases map to TRBD2. Trimming took 5 bases from V and 4 from J; bases not matched to a gene: 7. This CDR3 is 15 amino acids long. CDR1 and CDR2 from the germline V gene are GTSNPN and SVGIG (reference sequence). CDR3 DNA: TGTGCCTGGTGGTCGGGACTAGCGGCTTACAATGAGCAGTTCTTC. It translates to CAWWSGLAAYNEQFF.

The rearrangement uses TRBV10-3 and TRBJ2-7, with D perhaps TRBD1 (6 bases). V was shortened by 6 bases and J by 0 bases, with 6 bases between the two germline ends. CDR1 ENHRY and CDR2 SYGVKD come from the germline V gene. CDR3 size: 12 residues. The CDR3 region has the DNA TGTGCCATCAGGGACAGCTCCTACGAGCAGTACTTC. Translated, it gives CAIRDSSYEQYF.

On this clone itself: In the same sample, other DNA sequences code for this CDR3. This chain connects TRBV30 to TRBJ1-2; D might be TRBD1 (5 bases). CDR3 length: 11 residues. V was clipped by 2 bases and J by 7 bases, with 8 bases between them. CDR1 is GTSNPN and CDR2 is SVGIG in the germline V gene (reference sequence). CDR3 region: CAWSSGGGYTF. In DNA, the CDR3 is TGTGCCTGGAGTAGCGGGGGTGGCTACACCTTC. Looking up the rest from reference TRBV30 and TRBJ1-2 gives the full variable domain: SQTIHQWPATLVQPVGSPLSLECTVEGTSNPNLYWYRQAAGRGLQLLFYSVGIGQISSEVPQNLSASRPQDRQFILSSKKLLLSDSGFYLCAWSSGGGYTFGSGTRLTVV.

The chain employs TRBV7-6 and TRBJ2-4, with D possibly called TRBD1 or TRBD2 (5 bases each). CDR3 length: 15 residues. Germline-derived CDR1 and CDR2 are SGHVS and FNYEAQ. V gave up 1 base and J gave up 3 bases, with 10 bases separating them. The CDR3 nucleotides read TGTGCCAGCAGCTTAGGAGGGGTGGACAAAAACATTCAGTACTTC. Encoded protein: CASSLGGVDKNIQYF.

The V and J genes are TRBV30 and TRBJ1-1, with no clear D. Germline lookup yields CDR1 GTSNPN and CDR2 SVGIG (reference sequence). The length of the CDR3 is 13 residues. Trimming pared 2 bases from V and 3 bases from J, leaving 10 bases between. CDR3 nucleotide sequence: TGTGCCTGGAGTAGAGGTGGATACACTGAAGCTTTCTTT. Protein: CAWSRGGYTEAFF.

The chain recombines TRBV29-1 with TRBJ1-1; tentative D call: TRBD1 (5 bases). V dropped 2 bases and J dropped 6 bases, with 10 bases sitting between them. The germline gives CDR1 SQVTM, CDR2 ANQGSEA. The CDR3 has 12 residues. CDR3: CSVERTGAEAFF. The CDR3 DNA follows: TGCAGCGTTGAAAGAACGGGGGCTGAAGCTTTCTTT.